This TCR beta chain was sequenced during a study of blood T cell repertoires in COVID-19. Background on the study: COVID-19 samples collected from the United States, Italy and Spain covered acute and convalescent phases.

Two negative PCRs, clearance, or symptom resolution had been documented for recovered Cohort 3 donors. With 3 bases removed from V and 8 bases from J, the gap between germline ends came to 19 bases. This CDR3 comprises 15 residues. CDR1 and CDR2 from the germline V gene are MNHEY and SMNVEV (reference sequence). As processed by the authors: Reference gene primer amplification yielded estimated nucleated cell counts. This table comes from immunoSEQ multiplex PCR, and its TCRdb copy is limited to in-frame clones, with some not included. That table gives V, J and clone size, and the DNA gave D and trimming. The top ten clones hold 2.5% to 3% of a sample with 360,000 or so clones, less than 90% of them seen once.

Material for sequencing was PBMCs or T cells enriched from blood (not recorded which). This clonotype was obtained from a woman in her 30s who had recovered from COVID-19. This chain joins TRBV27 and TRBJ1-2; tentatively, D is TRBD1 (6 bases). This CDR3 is CASSFSVTGLLGYTF. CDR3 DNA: TGTGCCAGCAGTTTTTCCGTCACAGGGTTGCTGGGCTACACCTTC.